The entry below describes one T cell receptor (beta chain). The same CDR3 arises from other DNA sequences in this sample as well. This entry comes from a study of shared clonotypes between healthy human individuals. At the level of the study: CD4 naive cells filled three plates per donor, CD4 memory three, CD8 naive two and CD8 memory one.

CDR3 length equals 13 residues. Germline CDR1 reads SGHDT; CDR2 reads YYEEEE. Trimming pared 2 bases from V and 0 bases from J, leaving 4 bases between. Profiling relied on immunoSEQ multiplex PCR, and the TCRdb table lists in-frame clones only, not all of them. This sample carries 2 million or so clones, about 95% of them seen once, and the ten largest clones take 0.85% to 1.3%. Naive CD8 isolation took CD45RO-negative cells positively selected for CCR7 and excluded terminally differentiated effector memory CD45RA+ cells. The V call is TRBV5-6, the J call TRBJ2-3, with D uncertain. This sequence was found in a man between 18 and 35 years old in good health. The sample was naive CD8+ T cells sorted from blood. CDR3 sequence: CASSFGSTDTQYF. CDR3 sequence (DNA): TGTGCCAGCAGCTTCGGCAGCACAGATACGCAGTATTTT.